This passage covers 30 T cell receptor beta chains from one sample sequenced in a study of T cell clones after liver transplantation. Libraries were prepared by immunoSEQ multiplex PCR; TCRdb keeps only in-frame clonotypes and omits some of them. The sample holds about 74,000 clones; under 90% are singletons and the top ten take 0.6%. The source was CD4+ T cells from blood, collected before liver transplant. The receptors here all came from a human donor who received a liver transplant.

The chain is built from TRBV6-1 and TRBJ2-7; D is unresolved. The V gene's germline CDR1 is MNHNS and CDR2 SASEGT. The ends were cut back, 5 bases at V and 0 bases at J, with 8 bases in the middle. The CDR3 covers 13 residues. CDR3 protein: CASSSLSSYEQYF. CDR3 in DNA: TGTGCCAGCAGTTCCCTTAGCTCCTACGAGCAGTACTTC.

The chain combines TRBV14 with TRBJ1-2, with D maybe TRBD1 (5 bases). This CDR3 spans 15 amino acids. Germline CDR1 reads SGHDN; CDR2 reads FVKESK. V was clipped by 3 bases and J by 4 bases, with 15 bases between them. CDR3 in DNA: TGTGCCAGCAGCCACCTGGGGACGGCCGTCTATGGCTACACCTTC. Its protein is CASSHLGTAVYGYTF.

About this clone: The identical CDR3 is also encoded by other nucleotide sequences in the sample. This sequence joins TRBV19 and TRBJ2-1, with 8 bases lining up with TRBD2. Unmatched junction bases numbered 8, after V lost 7 bases and J lost 9 bases. The germline CDR1 and CDR2 sequences are LNHDA and SQIVND (reference sequence). The CDR3 has 13 residues. As DNA, the CDR3 is TGTGCCAGTACGGGACTAGGTCGGGGTGAGCAGTTCTTC. It translates to CASTGLGRGEQFF.

V and J are TRBV28 and TRBJ2-7, with 7 bases identical to TRBD2. The CDR3 runs 14 residues. Trimming at V came to 6 bases and at J to 0 bases, leaving 5 bases not matched to a gene. The germline V gene encodes CDR1 MDHEN and CDR2 SYDVKM. The CDR3 here is CASSSERDSYEQYF. CDR3 DNA sequence: TGTGCCAGCAGCTCCGAGCGGGACTCCTACGAGCAGTACTTC.

CDR3 sequence reads: CASPLPGQGEYEQYF. The CDR3 region has the DNA TGTGCCAGCCCACTTCCGGGACAGGGGGAATACGAGCAGTACTTC. The chain joins TRBV18 to TRBJ2-7; 11 bases are a match to TRBD1. Germline V CDR1 and CDR2: KGHSH, LQKENI. The trim removed 8 bases at V and 4 bases at J, leaving 10 bases unmatched. The CDR3 loop spans 15 amino acids.

This chain joins TRBV6-1 and TRBJ1-1; 12 nucleotides match TRBD1. J lost 7 bases, V lost 3 bases, and 6 bases had no gene match. Germline-derived CDR1 and CDR2 are MNHNS and SASEGT. This CDR3 contains 15 residues. CDR3 sequence: CASSEGTGGPLEAFF. The CDR3 DNA reads TGTGCCAGCAGTGAGGGGACAGGGGGCCCCCTTGAAGCTTTCTTT.

The chain carries TRBV19 and TRBJ2-7; the match to TRBD2 covers 12 bases. CDR1 is LNHDA, CDR2 SQIVND, per germline (reference sequence). CDR3 size: 17 residues. The V segment lost 5 bases and the J segment 6 bases; nucleotides outside the gene matches: 14. Here the CDR3 DNA reads TGTGCCAGTAGTGTGCCCACGGGACTAGCGGGTGGAGGCGAGCAGTACTTC. The encoded protein is CASSVPTGLAGGGEQYF.

This chain links TRBV9 with TRBJ2-3, with 13 nucleotides matching TRBD2. V trimming: 0 bases; J trimming: 5 bases; junction bases outside the gene matches: 6. This CDR3 region has 17 residues. CDR1 and CDR2 from the germline V gene are SGDLS and YYNGEE. The CDR3 DNA sequence: TGTGCCAGCAGCGTAGGTCGGACTAGCGGGAGTGTAGATACGCAGTATTTT. It specifies CASSVGRTSGSVDTQYF.

This clone was detected once. The J gene is TRBJ2-3, the V gene TRBV29-1; D gene uncertain. The germline V and J ends were trimmed by 0 bases and 3 bases, with 10 bases remaining between them. Per germline, CDR1 SQVTM and CDR2 ANQGSEA. This CDR3 has 14 amino acids. For the CDR3, the DNA is TGCAGCGTTGAAGAAAATAGCAGTACAGATACGCAGTATTTT. Protein: CSVEENSSTDTQYF.

The chain recombines TRBV28 with TRBJ1-1; a possible D gene is TRBD1 (6 bases). Germline CDR1 and CDR2: MDHEN and SYDVKM. The ends were cut back, 7 bases at V and 1 base at J, with 13 bases in the middle. CDR3 length: 14 amino acids. DNA of the CDR3: TGTGCCAGCAAACCGGACAGAAAGAACACTGAAGCTTTCTTT. Encoded protein: CASKPDRKNTEAFF.

The V call is TRBV5-1, the J call TRBJ2-5, with 7 bases fitting TRBD2. The CDR3 covers 15 residues. Per the germline V gene, CDR1 is SGHRS and CDR2 is YFSETQ. V was clipped by 4 bases and J by 5 bases; unmatched bases: 11. The CDR3 DNA reads TGCGCCAGCAGCCTTTTTGCGGGAGTACAGGAGACCCAGTACTTC. Translated: CASSLFAGVQETQYF. The whole variable domain, remainder taken from reference TRBV5-1 and TRBJ2-5, is KAGVTQTPRYLIKTRGQQVTLSCSPISGHRSVSWYQQTPGQGLQFLFEYFSETQRNKGNFPGRFSGRQFSNSRSEMNVSTLELGDSALYLCASSLFAGVQETQYFGPGTRLLVL.

This chain uses TRBV18 with TRBJ1-2; the match to TRBD1 covers 7 bases. Germline lookup yields CDR1 KGHSH and CDR2 LQKENI. The CDR3 contains 13 residues. Trimming removed 5 bases from V and 2 bases from J; junction bases left unmatched: 2. Written as DNA, the CDR3 is TGTGCCAGCTCATCGACAGGGAACTATGGCTACACCTTC. It specifies CASSSTGNYGYTF.

This clone was counted a few times. The rearrangement links TRBV28 to TRBJ2-1; the match to TRBD2 covers 12 bases. V dropped 5 bases and J dropped 6; count of bases not matched to a gene: 5. Germline CDR1 is MDHEN and CDR2 is SYDVKM. CDR3 length equals 15 residues. DNA of the CDR3: TGTGCCAGCAGTCCCCTAGCGGGAGGGCGCAATGAGCAGTTCTTC. Residues: CASSPLAGGRNEQFF.

The chain uses TRBV19 and TRBJ2-3; D may be TRBD2 (6 bases). The germline V gene has CDR1 LNHDA and CDR2 SQIVND (reference sequence). The CDR3 has 15 residues. V was pared by 3 bases and J by 0 bases, with 10 bases between. The CDR3 bases are TGTGCCAGTAGTATGGCGGGGCTTAGCACAGATACGCAGTATTTT. Translating gives CASSMAGLSTDTQYF.

The rearrangement links TRBV27 to TRBJ1-1; possible D gene TRBD1, 5 bases. The CDR3 consists of 14 residues. V was trimmed by 5 bases and J by 7 bases, leaving 17 bases between them. From germline, CDR1 is MNHEY and CDR2 SMNVEV (reference sequence). The CDR3 is CASSPGRVGSEAFF. The CDR3 nucleotides read TGTGCCAGCAGTCCAGGGAGGGTGGGGAGTGAAGCTTTCTTT.

The V gene is TRBV7-6, the J gene TRBJ2-7, with D hard to call. Germline lookup yields CDR1 SGHVS and CDR2 FNYEAQ. With 3 bases removed from V and 0 bases from J, the gap between germline ends came to 6 bases. CDR3 length equals 13 residues. The CDR3 is CASSFSDSYEQYF. CDR3 in DNA: TGTGCCAGCAGCTTTTCCGACTCCTACGAGCAGTACTTC.

The chain recombines TRBV4-1 with TRBJ2-6, with 8 bases lining up with TRBD1. The junction had 4 bases not matched to a gene; V was cut back by 1 base and J by 2 bases. The CDR3 has 17 residues. Germline lookup yields CDR1 MGHRA and CDR2 YSYEKL. CDR3 residues: CASSQGTGPPGANVLTF. The CDR3 bases are TGCGCCAGCAGCCAAGGGACAGGGCCCCCTGGGGCCAACGTCCTGACTTTC.

The V and J genes are TRBV18 and TRBJ2-3; D could derive from TRBD1 or TRBD2 (5 bases each). V lost 4 bases and J lost 2, with 10 bases in between. The CDR3 is 14 amino acids. The germline V gene has CDR1 KGHSH and CDR2 LQKENI. CDR3 nucleotides: TGTGCCAGCTCACGGGACGGGGACACAGATACGCAGTATTTT. It translates to CASSRDGDTDTQYF.

The chain couples TRBV11-2 to TRBJ2-1, with D perhaps TRBD1 (6 bases). V dropped 1 base and J dropped 5 bases, with 15 bases sitting between them. The CDR3 is 16 residues long. Germline CDR1 is SGHAT and CDR2 is FQNNGV. This CDR3 reads CASSLVSRRGNNEQFF. For the CDR3, the DNA is TGTGCCAGCAGCTTAGTCAGTCGAAGGGGGAACAATGAGCAGTTCTTC.

J is TRBJ2-3 and V is TRBV5-4, with TRBD1 matching over 9 bases. Trimming at V came to 0 bases and at J to 2 bases, leaving 1 base not matched to a gene. Germline CDR1 SGHNT, CDR2 YYREEE (reference sequence). The CDR3 has 15 residues. The CDR3 spells CASSLDRGHTDTQYF. The CDR3 nucleotides are TGTGCCAGCAGCTTGGACAGGGGGCACACAGATACGCAGTATTTT.

The chain is built from TRBV5-4 and TRBJ2-3; no firm D call. V shed 0 bases and J shed 5 bases, with 10 bases lying between them. The germline V gene encodes CDR1 SGHNT and CDR2 YYREEE (reference sequence). The CDR3 has 14 residues. The chain's CDR3 is CASSLVGVLDTQYF. The CDR3 DNA is TGTGCCAGCAGCTTGGTTGGGGTATTAGATACGCAGTATTTT.

The chain is built from TRBV7-7 and TRBJ2-5, with 9 bases aligning to TRBD2. The CDR3 totals 15 residues. Germline CDR1 reads SSHAT; CDR2 reads FNYEAQ (reference sequence). Trimming removed 5 bases from V and 4 bases from J; junction bases left unmatched: 8. The CDR3 here is CASSTRLAEGETQYF. In DNA form, the CDR3 reads TGTGCCAGCAGCACCCGACTAGCGGAAGGAGAGACCCAGTACTTC. Supplemented by reference TRBV7-7 and TRBJ2-5, the full variable domain reads GAGVSQSPRYKVTKRGQDVTLRCDPISSHATLYWYQQALGQGPEFLTYFNYEAQPDKSGLPSDRFSAERPEGSISTLTIQRTEQRDSAMYRCASSTRLAEGETQYFGPGTRLLVL.

This chain connects TRBV10-2 to TRBJ1-2; TRBD1 is a possible D gene (6 bases). The CDR3 covers 13 residues. The V and J ends lost 2 bases and 5 bases respectively, with 9 bases between them. Germline lookup yields CDR1 WSHSY and CDR2 SAAADI. DNA of the CDR3: TGCGCCAGCAGTGAGGGGCAGGGGTATGGCTACACCTTC. Translated, it gives CASSEGQGYGYTF.

The chain carries TRBV2 and TRBJ2-1, with TRBD1 identical over 9 bases. The CDR3 consists of 15 residues. Trimming cost V 5 bases and J 5 bases; bases outside gene matches: 7. Germline V gene sequence: CDR1 SNHLY, CDR2 FYNNEI. The CDR3 DNA sequence: TGTGCCAGCAGTCCCGGACAGGGGTGGGACAATGAGCAGTTCTTC. It codes for CASSPGQGWDNEQFF. Complete variable domain (other parts from reference TRBV2 and TRBJ2-1): EPEVTQTPSHQVTQMGQEVILRCVPISNHLYFYWYRQILGQKVEFLVSFYNNEISEKSEIFDDQFSVERPDGSNFTLKIRSTKLEDSAMYFCASSPGQGWDNEQFFGPGTRLTVL.

This clone was recorded a few times. This rearrangement joins TRBV6-5 to TRBJ1-2; 7 positions agree with TRBD1. CDR1 and CDR2 from the germline V gene are MNHEY and SVGAGI. J lost 7 bases, V lost 5 bases, and 10 bases had no gene match. CDR3 length equals 14 residues. The CDR3 DNA reads TGTGCCAGCAGTGGCTCAGGGGGTGGTGGTGGCTACACCTTC. Protein sequence: CASSGSGGGGGYTF.

The chain carries TRBV7-8 and TRBJ2-1; possibly TRBD1 or TRBD2 for D (8 bases each). Germline loops: CDR1 SGHVS, CDR2 FQNEAQ. Trimming left V 1 base short and J 6 bases short, with 22 bases between. This CDR3 spans 18 amino acids. As DNA, the CDR3 is TGTGCCAGCAGCTTAGTTTCGACAGGGGCAGCGGGGGTCAATGAGCAGTTCTTC. Translated, it gives CASSLVSTGAAGVNEQFF.

CDR3 DNA: TGCGCCAGCAGCCTACGGGACAACCTTGAAGCTTTCTTT. Its translation is CASSLRDNLEAFF. J is TRBJ1-1 and V is TRBV4-1, with D maybe TRBD1 (6 bases). Per germline, CDR1 MGHRA and CDR2 YSYEKL. The CDR3 is made up of 13 amino acids. The ends were cut back, 4 bases at V and 7 bases at J, with 13 bases in the middle.

The rearrangement uses TRBV27 and TRBJ1-5, with unresolved D. The germline V and J ends were trimmed by 3 bases and 3 bases, with 3 bases remaining between them. Germline CDR1 is MNHEY and CDR2 is SMNVEV (reference sequence). The CDR3 is 12 amino acids. The DNA of the CDR3 is TGTGCCAGCAGTTTCCTCAATCAGCCCCAGCATTTT. It is translated as CASSFLNQPQHF.

This chain joins TRBV28 and TRBJ2-1; 8 bases line up with TRBD2. Germline trimming cut 5 bases from V and 0 bases from J; bases unmatched to any gene: 6. The CDR3 length is 16 residues. Germline lookup yields CDR1 MDHEN and CDR2 SYDVKM. For the CDR3, the DNA is TGTGCCAGCAGTAATGCGGGGGGCGTCTCCTACAATGAGCAGTTCTTC. It translates to CASSNAGGVSYNEQFF.

This clone was seen once. The chain is built from TRBV28 and TRBJ1-1; D possibly corresponds to TRBD1 (5 bases). This CDR3 has 11 amino acids. Deletions cut 5 bases from V and 8 bases from J, with 9 bases between. Germline lookup yields CDR1 MDHEN and CDR2 SYDVKM. CDR3 region: CASSRRGEAFF. The CDR3 nucleotides read TGTGCCAGCAGTCGACGGGGGGAAGCTTTCTTT.